Below, 14 T cell receptor beta chains from the same sample are listed, as sequenced in a study of blood T cell repertoires in COVID-19. Using immunoSEQ multiplex PCR, the repertoire was profiled, and TCRdb retains in-frame clones only, with some absent. The sample consists of approximately 170,000 clones, 86% of them appearing once. Sequenced: peripheral blood. The source is a man aged 65 to 79 with acute or convalescent COVID-19.

The CDR3 region has the DNA TGTGCCACCAGTGATACCAGCGGGGGGGCCTTCACCGGGGAGCTGTTTTTT. Amino acids: CATSDTSGGAFTGELFF. The chain combines TRBV24-1 with TRBJ2-2; 10 nucleotides agree with TRBD2. Trimming cost V 3 bases and J 4 bases; bases outside gene matches: 7. Germline V gives CDR1 KGHDR, CDR2 SFDVKD. This CDR3 spans 17 amino acids.

This chain uses TRBV5-1 with TRBJ2-7; D is possibly TRBD1 (6 bases). Germline CDR1 reads SGHRS; CDR2 reads YFSETQ. The CDR3 runs 14 residues. V gave up 0 bases and J gave up 5 bases, with 12 bases separating them. The CDR3 DNA sequence: TGCGCCAGCAGCTTGGTCCTAGGGGGACACGAGCAGTACTTC. It codes for CASSLVLGGHEQYF.

This chain links TRBV6-5 with TRBJ1-2, with 7 nucleotides matching TRBD1. Germline CDR1 and CDR2: MNHEY and SVGAGI. V dropped 5 bases and J dropped 3; count of bases not matched to a gene: 3. The CDR3 covers 13 residues. The CDR3: CASSTGVYYGYTF. For the CDR3, the DNA is TGTGCCAGCAGTACAGGGGTTTACTATGGCTACACCTTC.

The V call is TRBV5-4, the J call TRBJ2-1; 10 nucleotides align to TRBD2. The V segment lost 5 bases and the J segment 4 bases; nucleotides outside the gene matches: 6. The CDR3 spans 15 residues. CDR1 and CDR2 (germline): SGHNT, YYREEE (reference sequence). The CDR3 sequence is CASRLSGGTYNEQFF. CDR3 sequence (DNA): TGTGCCAGCAGACTTAGCGGGGGGACATACAATGAGCAGTTCTTC.

The CDR3, as DNA: TGTGCCAGCAGTTTATCAGACAGGGCAGTTAACGAGCAGTACTTC. Encoded protein: CASSLSDRAVNEQYF. The J gene is TRBJ2-7, the V gene TRBV28; 7 bases match TRBD1. V trimming: 1 base; J trimming: 5 bases; junction bases outside the gene matches: 8. The V gene's germline CDR1 is MDHEN and CDR2 SYDVKM. CDR3 length: 15 amino acids.

In its sample, this clone was seen a few times. The chain combines TRBV28 with TRBJ1-2, with 7 bases fitting TRBD1. Unmatched junction bases numbered 6, after V lost 3 bases and J lost 5 bases. The CDR3 length is 14 residues. Germline values: CDR1 MDHEN, CDR2 SYDVKM. CDR3 loop: CASSFGQGVYGYTF. For the CDR3, the DNA is TGTGCCAGCAGTTTCGGGCAGGGGGTTTATGGCTACACCTTC.

The chain joins TRBV18 to TRBJ2-5; 9 nucleotides line up with TRBD2. CDR1 is KGHSH and CDR2 is LQKENI in the germline V gene. Germline trimming cut 1 base from V and 1 base from J; bases unmatched to any gene: 10. This CDR3 is built from 18 residues. The CDR3, as DNA: TGTGCCAGCTCACCACGGTCTACAGCGGGAGGATCCCAAGAGACCCAGTACTTC. It yields the protein CASSPRSTAGGSQETQYF.

The CDR3 region has the DNA TGTGCCAGCAGCTTAATGACGGCGGGGACGTACACCGGGGAGCTGTTTTTT. Its translation: CASSLMTAGTYTGELFF. The rearrangement joins TRBV7-3 to TRBJ2-2, with D perhaps TRBD2 (6 bases). CDR3 length: 17 amino acids. V was clipped by 1 base and J by 3 bases, with 15 bases between them. Germline CDR1 is SGHTA and CDR2 is FQGTGA. Full variable domain (outside the CDR3, taken from reference TRBV7-3 and TRBJ2-2): GAGVSQTPSNKVTEKGKYVELRCDPISGHTALYWYRQSLGQGPEFLIYFQGTGAADDSGLPNDRFFAVRPEGSVSTLKIQRTERGDSAVYLCASSLMTAGTYTGELFFGEGSRLTVL.

The chain is built from TRBV7-2 and TRBJ2-5; D might be TRBD2 (6 bases). V was pared by 4 bases and J by 5 bases, with 11 bases between. The CDR3 runs to 13 residues. Looked up from germline, CDR1 is SGHTA and CDR2 is FQGNSA. For the CDR3, the DNA is TGTGCCAGCAGCTCCCGGCGGGGTGAGACCCAGTACTTC. As protein: CASSSRRGETQYF.

The chain has TRBV28 and TRBJ1-1; no reliable D call. The CDR3 covers 13 residues. Germline V gene sequence: CDR1 MDHEN, CDR2 SYDVKM. V gave up 5 bases and J gave up 1 base, with 8 bases separating them. This CDR3 reads CASSPPGNTEAFF. CDR3 nucleotides: TGTGCCAGCAGTCCTCCAGGGAACACTGAAGCTTTCTTT.

This rearrangement joins TRBV10-3 to TRBJ2-3; the D gene is possibly TRBD2 (5 bases). CDR3 length equals 13 residues. V was shortened by 2 bases and J by 4 bases, with 7 bases between the two germline ends. CDR1 and CDR2 from the germline V gene are ENHRY and SYGVKD. The DNA of the CDR3 is TGTGCCATCAGTGAGGCGGGTCCAGATACGCAGTATTTT. This gives the protein CAISEAGPDTQYF.

This clone was seen once. This CDR3 is also generated by other DNA sequences in the sample. The J gene is TRBJ1-1, the V gene TRBV6-5; tentative D call: TRBD1 (6 bases). Germline V gene lookup returns CDR1 MNHEY and CDR2 SVGAGI. V was pared by 6 bases and J by 3 bases, with 8 bases between. CDR3 length: 12 residues. The CDR3 sequence: CASRDRHTEAFF. The CDR3 coding sequence is TGTGCCAGCAGGGACAGACACACTGAAGCTTTCTTT.

Comments on this clone: The junction departs from the called germline gene at one end, perhaps through a read error. This rearrangement joins TRBV29-1 to TRBJ1-1, with 8 bases identical to TRBD1. The CDR3 sequence is 13 residues long. Germline V CDR1 and CDR2: SQVTM, ANQGSEA. The CDR3 sequence is CSEARDRNAEAFF. CDR3 coding DNA: TGCAGCGAAGCCCGGGACAGGAACGCTGAAGCTTTCTTT. Full variable domain (rest looked up from reference TRBV29-1 and TRBJ1-1): SAVISQKPSRDICQRGTSLTIQCQVDSQVTMMFWYRQQPGQSLTLIATANQGSEATYESGFVIDKFPISRPNLTFSTLTVSNMSPEDSSIYLCSEARDRNAEAFFGQGTRLTVV.

The gene calls are TRBV2 and TRBJ2-5, with D maybe TRBD1 (5 bases). This CDR3 contains 14 residues. The germline V and J ends were trimmed by 6 bases and 5 bases, with 16 bases remaining between them. Germline CDR1 SNHLY, CDR2 FYNNEI. As DNA, the CDR3 is TGTGCCAGCAGGGAACCAGGGTCCGGGGAGACCCAGTACTTC. Translation gives CASREPGSGETQYF.